Listed here are 31 T cell receptor beta chains from one sample, sequenced in a study of identical twins' blood T cells. TCRdb called the 5' RACE reads again in MiXCR, with one record for every CDR3 protein. Found here are roughly 340,000 distinct CDR3 sequences, 28% of them singletons; the top ten hold roughly 5.5%. Sequences were obtained from PBMCs. The receptor source for this set is a woman aged 18-49 years in good health.

As DNA, the CDR3 is TGTGCCAGCAGAAGCTACCGGGGTTACAATGAGCAGTTCTTC. Its translation: CASRSYRGYNEQFF. This chain uses TRBV27 with TRBJ2-1, with a possible D match to TRBD2 (5 bases). The germline CDR1 and CDR2 sequences are MNHEY and SMNVEV (reference sequence). V lost 6 bases to trimming and J lost 4 bases, with 13 bases between them. CDR3 length: 14 residues.

The rearrangement joins TRBV28 to TRBJ1-3; D gene uncertain. The germline V and J ends were trimmed by 3 bases and 8 bases, with 8 bases remaining between them. The length of the CDR3 is 12 residues. Germline-derived CDR1 and CDR2 are MDHEN and SYDVKM. CDR3 DNA sequence: TGTGCCAGCAGTTTGACCGGTGACACCATATATTTT. Translation: CASSLTGDTIYF.

Of note for this clonotype: One base away lies a much larger clone, so this may be a sequencing read error. The genes are TRBV20-1 and TRBJ2-5; 7 nucleotides agree with TRBD2. Germline V gene lookup returns CDR1 DFQATT and CDR2 SNEGSKA (reference sequence). The CDR3 contains 15 residues. CDR3 DNA sequence: TGCAGTGTTAGAGATTCTGGCGGGAGTGGAGAGACCCAGTACTTC. This sequence encodes CSVRDSGGSGETQYF.

The table lists this clonotype with many counts. One junction end disagrees with the germline gene, perhaps due to a read error. The J gene is TRBJ2-5, the V gene TRBV29-1; 15 bases fit TRBD2. Germline CDR1 and CDR2: SQVTM and ANQGSEA. This CDR3 is built from 17 residues. Here the CDR3 reads CSVEGLAGGSWQETQYF. CDR3 DNA: TGCAGCGTCGAAGGACTAGCGGGGGGGTCGTGGCAAGAGACCCAGTACTTC.

This clonotype was detected a few times. The CDR3 region has the DNA TGTGCCAGCAGCCAAGAGGACTCCTACAATGAGCAGTTCTTC. Protein: CASSQEDSYNEQFF. This chain links TRBV4-2 with TRBJ2-1; D is undetermined. Germline V gene lookup returns CDR1 LGHNA and CDR2 YNFKEQ. The CDR3 is 14 residues long. Trimming stripped 0 bases from V and 0 bases from J, with 3 bases between.

The V gene is TRBV20-1, the J gene TRBJ2-3, with TRBD2 matching 8 bases. V gave up 0 bases and J gave up 4 bases; unmatched junction bases: 6. This CDR3 region has 15 residues. Germline V gene data show CDR1 as DFQATT and CDR2 as SNEGSKA (reference sequence). CDR3 nucleotides: TGCAGTGCTAGAGATGTAAGCGGGAGTCCAGATACGCAGTATTTT. It is translated as CSARDVSGSPDTQYF.

This chain joins TRBV20-1 and TRBJ2-5, with D perhaps matching TRBD2 (5 bases). V was shortened by 4 bases and J by 5 bases, with 20 bases between the two germline ends. Looked up from germline, CDR1 is DFQATT and CDR2 is SNEGSKA (reference sequence). CDR3 length equals 15 residues. The CDR3, as DNA: TGCAGTGCTAAAGAGCGGAGCCTGCTGAGGGAGACCCAGTACTTC. Residues: CSAKERSLLRETQYF.

The chain uses TRBV7-2 and TRBJ1-5; D ambiguous. The CDR3 contains 14 residues. Germline loops: CDR1 SGHTA, CDR2 FQGNSA. With 5 bases removed from V and 5 bases from J, the gap between germline ends came to 13 bases. The CDR3 DNA follows: TGTGCCAGCAGCCCCGAGGGTTATTATCAGCCCCAGCATTTT. Translation gives CASSPEGYYQPQHF.

Many counts were recorded for this clonotype. This chain uses TRBV20-1 with TRBJ2-4; possibly TRBD2 for D (5 bases). Germline CDR1 DFQATT, CDR2 SNEGSKA (reference sequence). The CDR3 consists of 13 residues. V was pared by 0 bases and J by 7 bases, with 10 bases between. CDR3 DNA: TGCAGTGCTAGAGATGAGGGCGGGAACATTCAGTACTTC. This gives the protein CSARDEGGNIQYF.

The rearrangement uses TRBV5-1 and TRBJ1-3; D ambiguous. CDR1 and CDR2 from the germline V gene are SGHRS and YFSETQ. V dropped 0 bases and J dropped 4 bases, with 17 bases sitting between them. There are 17 residues in the CDR3. In DNA, the CDR3 is TGCGCCAGCAGCTTGGATTCTGGTGGCAATTCCGGAAACACCATATATTTT. Translated: CASSLDSGGNSGNTIYF. The whole variable domain, filled in from reference TRBV5-1 and TRBJ1-3, reads KAGVTQTPRYLIKTRGQQVTLSCSPISGHRSVSWYQQTPGQGLQFLFEYFSETQRNKGNFPGRFSGRQFSNSRSEMNVSTLELGDSALYLCASSLDSGGNSGNTIYFGEGSWLTVV.

The chain recombines TRBV12-3 or TRBV12-4 with TRBJ1-2; maybe TRBD1 (6 bases). The CDR3 consists of 15 residues. V gave up 2 bases and J gave up 4 bases, with 14 bases separating them. DNA of the CDR3: TGTGCCAGCAGTTTACCTAACAGGGTGACCTATGGCTACACCTTC. Protein sequence: CASSLPNRVTYGYTF.

The sample holds many counts of this clonotype. The chain links TRBV5-1 to TRBJ1-1; D gene uncertain. With 5 bases removed from V and 3 bases from J, the gap between germline ends came to 11 bases. The CDR3 has 13 amino acids. CDR1 and CDR2 from the germline V gene are SGHRS and YFSETQ. CDR3 bases: TGCGCCAGCAGAAATGACATCTACACTGAAGCTTTCTTT. Translating gives CASRNDIYTEAFF.

This chain links TRBV15 with TRBJ1-5; possible D gene TRBD1, 5 bases. The CDR3 length is 14 residues. From germline, CDR1 is LNHNV and CDR2 YYDKDF (reference sequence). V dropped 4 bases and J dropped 7 bases, with 14 bases sitting between them. This CDR3 is CATSITGLGQPQHF. Here the CDR3 DNA reads TGTGCCACCAGCATCACAGGTCTAGGGCAGCCCCAGCATTTT.

V and J are TRBV6-1 and TRBJ2-3; no firm D call. The DNA matches TRBJ1-5 better at its end, which makes the J call doubtful. The germline V gene has CDR1 MNHNS and CDR2 SASEGT. This CDR3 region has 14 residues. The CDR3 bases are TGTGCCAGCAGTGAAGCGGGATACACAGATACGCAGCATTTT. Translation gives CASSEAGYTDTQHF.

Comments on this clonotype: One junction end does not reproduce the germline sequence, and a read error may be involved. The V call is TRBV27, the J call TRBJ1-2; TRBD1 matches 9 bases. CDR1 and CDR2 from the germline V gene are MNHEY and SMNVEV (reference sequence). The CDR3 is 14 residues long. In nucleotides, the CDR3 is TGTGCTAGCAGTCCCACTACAGGGGGCTTTGGCTACACCTTC. This sequence encodes CASSPTTGGFGYTF.

The gene calls are TRBV14 and TRBJ1-6; D not resolved. Per germline, CDR1 SGHDN and CDR2 FVKESK. This CDR3 is built from 16 residues. The V and J ends lost 2 bases and 0 bases respectively, with 8 bases between them. The CDR3 region has the DNA TGTGCCAGCAGCCAAAGCCAACTCTCCTATAATTCACCCCTCCACTTT. Encoded protein: CASSQSQLSYNSPLHF.

This clonotype was picked up a small number of times. The chain links TRBV12-3 or TRBV12-4 to TRBJ2-7, with D possibly TRBD1 on 5 matching bases. V was shortened by 6 bases and J by 0 bases, with 12 bases between the two germline ends. The CDR3 sequence is 14 residues long. The CDR3 DNA is TGTGCCAGCAGCTCTCGACAGAGCTCCTACGAGCAGTACTTC. Protein sequence: CASSSRQSSYEQYF.

In this sample, this clonotype turned up a few times. The rearrangement joins TRBV5-1 to TRBJ2-1; TRBD2 might be the D (6 bases). CDR3 length: 15 residues. Trimming removed 4 bases at V and 4 bases at J, with 15 bases between. From germline, CDR1 is SGHRS and CDR2 YFSETQ. CDR3 DNA: TGCGCCAGCAGCCAGACTAGGGCTACATACAATGAGCAGTTCTTC. Translated, it gives CASSQTRATYNEQFF.

Concerning this clonotype: A much bigger clone sits one base away, suggesting this may be a read error. The rearrangement joins TRBV7-6 to TRBJ2-2, with 9 positions matching TRBD1. Germline V CDR1 and CDR2: SGHVS, FNYEAQ. Trimming at V came to 5 bases and at J to 5 bases, leaving 9 bases not matched to a gene. This CDR3 has 16 amino acids. The CDR3 protein is CASSTLGQGYTGELFF. CDR3 in DNA: TGTGCCAGCAGCACCCTCGGACAGGGGTATACCGGGGAGCTGTTTTTT. The full variable domain, in which reference TRBV7-6 and TRBJ2-2 provide the parts outside the CDR3, is GAGVSQSPRYKVTKRGQDVALRCDPISGHVSLYWYRQALGQGPEFLTYFNYEAQQDKSGLPNDRFSAERPEGSISTLTIQRTEQRDSAMYRCASSTLGQGYTGELFFGEGSRLTVL.

This clonotype was observed a few times. The V and J genes are TRBV6-5 and TRBJ2-7; a weak D match, TRBD1 (6 bases). Trimming removed 10 bases from V and 6 bases from J, with 22 bases in between. There are 14 residues in the CDR3. The germline CDR1 and CDR2 sequences are MNHEY and SVGAGI. CDR3 in amino acids: CANHPGEDSGEQYF. The CDR3 coding sequence is TGTGCCAACCATCCAGGGGAAGATTCGGGCGAGCAGTACTTC.

This clonotype appeared a few times. V and J are TRBV27 and TRBJ1-4; 10 bases are shared with TRBD1. The CDR3 extends over 17 amino acids. V lost 6 bases, J lost 8 bases, and 15 bases stayed unmatched. Germline CDR1 reads MNHEY; CDR2 reads SMNVEV (reference sequence). The CDR3 DNA reads TGTGCCAGCAGACCGGACAGGGGGAAGGCCTTTAACGAAAAACTGTTTTTT. Its protein product is CASRPDRGKAFNEKLFF. Using reference TRBV27 and TRBJ1-4 for the parts outside the CDR3, the full variable domain is EAQVTQNPRYLITVTGKKLTVTCSQNMNHEYMSWYRQDPGLGLRQIYYSMNVEVTDKGDVPEGYKVSRKEKRNFPLILESPSPNQTSLYFCASRPDRGKAFNEKLFFGSGTQLSVL.

The CDR3 sequence: CASFRLAGYTGELFF. Here the CDR3 DNA reads TGTGCTAGTTTCCGCCTAGCGGGCTACACCGGGGAGCTGTTTTTT. The chain combines TRBV12-5 with TRBJ2-2; 8 nucleotides match TRBD2. With V trimmed by 8 bases and J by 3 bases, 8 bases remained unmatched. The CDR3 contains 15 residues. CDR1 and CDR2 (germline): LGHNT, FRNRAP.

This clonotype has only a few counts. The chain recombines TRBV7-2 with TRBJ1-1, with D possibly matching TRBD1 (5 bases). V shed 1 base and J shed 10 bases, with 13 bases lying between them. Germline V lookup: CDR1 SGHTA, CDR2 FQGNSA. The CDR3 consists of 13 residues. The CDR3 is CASSLVRDRGAFF. The CDR3 nucleotides are TGTGCCAGCAGCTTAGTCCGGGACCGGGGAGCTTTCTTT.

This chain uses TRBV20-1 with TRBJ2-3; 9 bases are a match to TRBD2. This CDR3 region has 14 residues. CDR1 is DFQATT, CDR2 SNEGSKA, per germline (reference sequence). V gave up 6 bases and J gave up 6 bases; unmatched junction bases: 10. The chain's CDR3 is CSALSGGPFDTQYF. CDR3 sequence (DNA): TGCAGTGCCCTAAGCGGGGGGCCGTTTGATACGCAGTATTTT.

As for this clonotype: The CDR3 does not close with the conserved phenylalanine or tryptophan, likely indicating a read error. V is TRBV9 and J is TRBJ1-6; D gene unclear. V lost 0 bases and J 8 bases, leaving 9 bases between the germline ends. CDR1 and CDR2 from the germline V gene are SGDLS and YYNGEE. This CDR3 contains 14 residues. The CDR3 region is CASSVAQKDSPLHI. The CDR3 DNA reads TGTGCCAGCAGCGTAGCGCAAAAGGATTCACCCCTCCACATT.

This clonotype was seen ten or more times. This sequence joins TRBV27 and TRBJ1-5, with TRBD1 matching 9 bases. The CDR3 extends over 14 amino acids. Trimming at V came to 5 bases and at J to 5 bases, leaving 4 bases not matched to a gene. CDR1 and CDR2 from the germline V gene are MNHEY and SMNVEV (reference sequence). The CDR3 sequence is CASSNRGRYQPQHF. The CDR3 coding sequence is TGTGCCAGCAGTAACAGGGGGCGATATCAGCCCCAGCATTTT.

The sample holds a few counts of this clonotype. This sequence joins TRBV9 and TRBJ2-1; no reliable D call. Germline CDR1 SGDLS, CDR2 YYNGEE. The CDR3 extends over 12 amino acids. V lost 3 bases to trimming and J lost 7 bases, with 8 bases between them. CDR3 protein: CASSDLVNEQFF. CDR3 nucleotide sequence: TGTGCCAGCAGCGACTTAGTAAATGAGCAGTTCTTC.

The table lists this clonotype with many counts. The chain has TRBV10-2 and TRBJ2-3; 7 bases are shared with TRBD2. Germline CDR1 reads WSHSY; CDR2 reads SAAADI. The CDR3 runs to 13 residues. The V gene end was trimmed by 7 bases and the J gene end by 4 bases; junction bases not matched to a gene: 5. The CDR3 loop is CASIAGIADTQYF. CDR3 bases: TGCGCCAGCATAGCGGGCATCGCAGATACGCAGTATTTT.

A few counts support this clonotype. The chain uses TRBV11-2 and TRBJ2-1, with D uncertain. The CDR3 runs 14 residues. The germline V gene has CDR1 SGHAT and CDR2 FQNNGV. V lost 4 bases to trimming and J lost 1 base, with 8 bases between them. The CDR3 nucleotides are TGTGCCAGCAGCTCGACAAGTTCCTACAATGAGCAGTTCTTC. Protein product: CASSSTSSYNEQFF.

The V gene is TRBV9, the J gene TRBJ1-3; 9 bases align to TRBD1. V was clipped by 2 bases and J by 5 bases; unmatched bases: 5. Germline V gives CDR1 SGDLS, CDR2 YYNGEE. The CDR3 loop spans 15 amino acids. The DNA for the CDR3 is TGTGCCAGCAGCGTGGGACAGGGCGGTAGAAACACCATATATTTT. Amino acid sequence: CASSVGQGGRNTIYF.

V and J are TRBV20-1 and TRBJ2-3; 12 bases agree with TRBD2. The CDR3 spans 14 residues. Germline CDR1 is DFQATT and CDR2 is SNEGSKA (reference sequence). V dropped 5 bases and J dropped 1; count of bases not matched to a gene: 1. CDR3 residues: CSARTSGGTDTQYF. The CDR3 DNA reads as TGCAGTGCTCGGACTAGCGGGGGCACAGATACGCAGTATTTT.